Below, 17 T cell receptor beta chains from the same sample are listed, as sequenced in a study of radiotherapy plus CTLA-4 blockade in lung cancer. Here immunoSEQ multiplex PCR was the method, and the copy in TCRdb shows in-frame clones only, minus some. The sample includes 90,000 or so clones, about four fifths of them seen just once. The sequencing used peripheral blood, collected from a patient treated with radiotherapy plus ipilimumab. These receptors came from a human donor with non-small cell lung cancer who had stable disease on radiotherapy plus ipilimumab.

CDR3 residues: CASSSGREQYF. CDR3 coding DNA: TGTGCCAGCAGTAGTGGTCGGGAGCAGTACTTC. This chain joins TRBV28 and TRBJ2-7, with D unresolved. V was trimmed by 5 bases and J by 7 bases, leaving 9 bases between them. This CDR3 has 11 residues. From germline, CDR1 is MDHEN and CDR2 SYDVKM.

The chain is built from TRBV11-1 and TRBJ1-1, with D tentatively TRBD1 (5 bases). The CDR3 runs 14 residues. Germline assignment: CDR1 SGHAT and CDR2 FQDESV (reference sequence). Trimming took off 1 base at V and 10 bases at J, with 16 bases between the two ends. The CDR3 reads CASSLVGGPGSAFF. The DNA of the CDR3 is TGTGCCAGCAGCTTAGTCGGGGGTCCAGGGTCAGCTTTCTTT.

This clone was detected only a few times. The V gene is TRBV5-5, the J gene TRBJ2-7; 10 bases line up with TRBD2. The CDR3 spans 12 residues. J gave up 7 bases and V 4 bases, and 2 bases lay outside the gene matches. Germline CDR1 reads SGHKS; CDR2 reads YYEKEE (reference sequence). The CDR3 DNA reads as TGTGCCAGCAGCCGACTAGCGGGTGAGCAGTACTTC. It codes for CASSRLAGEQYF.

This clone came up a few times. The chain couples TRBV19 to TRBJ2-2, with 8 nucleotides matching TRBD1. CDR3 length equals 18 residues. Germline loops: CDR1 LNHDA, CDR2 SQIVND (reference sequence). V lost 9 bases, J lost 6 bases, and 21 bases stayed unmatched. CDR3 residues: CASYSTSRGRGLSGELFF. As DNA, the CDR3 is TGTGCCAGCTACTCTACCTCCAGGGGCAGGGGGCTTTCCGGGGAGCTGTTTTTT.

The rearrangement uses TRBV6-1 and TRBJ2-3; no reliable D call. Germline V lookup: CDR1 MNHNS, CDR2 SASEGT. The CDR3 contains 12 residues. V was trimmed by 2 bases and J by 8 bases, leaving 8 bases between them. The CDR3 protein is CASSESRITQYF. Written as DNA, the CDR3 is TGTGCCAGCAGTGAAAGTCGGATTACGCAGTATTTT.

The gene calls are TRBV9 and TRBJ2-1; 13 positions match TRBD2. The CDR3 has 19 residues. Germline trimming cut 3 bases from V and 0 bases from J; bases unmatched to any gene: 9. The germline gives CDR1 SGDLS, CDR2 YYNGEE. As DNA, the CDR3 is TGTGCCAGCAGCGCACGGACTAGCGGGGGTGGTAGCTCCTACAATGAGCAGTTCTTC. Its protein product is CASSARTSGGGSSYNEQFF.

In DNA form, the CDR3 reads TGTGCCAGCAGCCCAAGCGGGGGGGCCGCCGGGGAGCTGTTTTTT. Translation gives CASSPSGGAAGELFF. The chain links TRBV9 to TRBJ2-2, with 10 bases aligning to TRBD2. V lost 4 bases and J lost 6; bases outside the gene matches: 6. Germline loops: CDR1 SGDLS, CDR2 YYNGEE. This CDR3 has 15 amino acids.

This rearrangement joins TRBV5-1 to TRBJ2-7; no reliable D call. Germline V lookup: CDR1 SGHRS, CDR2 YFSETQ. V dropped 0 bases and J dropped 0 bases, with 10 bases sitting between them. The CDR3 runs to 15 residues. CDR3 amino acids: CASSLAEVASYEQYF. As DNA, the CDR3 is TGCGCCAGCAGCTTGGCCGAGGTCGCCTCCTACGAGCAGTACTTC. Based on the CDR3 plus reference TRBV5-1 and TRBJ2-7, the full variable domain is KAGVTQTPRYLIKTRGQQVTLSCSPISGHRSVSWYQQTPGQGLQFLFEYFSETQRNKGNFPGRFSGRQFSNSRSEMNVSTLELGDSALYLCASSLAEVASYEQYFGPGTRLTVT.

The sample holds a few counts of this clone. The V call is TRBV6-5, the J call TRBJ2-7; D is undetermined. This CDR3 comprises 15 residues. Germline lookup yields CDR1 MNHEY and CDR2 SVGAGI. V was pared by 6 bases and J by 3 bases, with 18 bases between. Here the CDR3 reads CASSPIWGNLYEQYF. The CDR3 bases are TGTGCCAGCAGCCCAATTTGGGGAAATCTCTACGAGCAGTACTTC.

V is TRBV7-6 and J is TRBJ2-3; D unresolved. The germline CDR1 and CDR2 sequences are SGHVS and FNYEAQ. This CDR3 comprises 12 residues. The V gene lost 3 bases and the J gene lost 6 bases, with 7 bases spanning the gap. In DNA, the CDR3 is TGTGCCAGCAGCTTTAGTAAGGATACGCAGTATTTT. Translation: CASSFSKDTQYF.

V gene TRBV7-3 combines with J gene TRBJ2-3, with D possibly matching TRBD1 (6 bases). The V end lost 1 base, the J end lost 2 bases, and 19 bases lay between the germline ends. The CDR3 consists of 18 residues. Looked up from germline, CDR1 is SGHTA and CDR2 is FQGTGA. DNA for the CDR3: TGTGCCAGCAGCTTAATGGGGATGGACAGCCGCAACACAGATACGCAGTATTTT. Protein sequence: CASSLMGMDSRNTDTQYF.

This clone showed up just once. The J gene is TRBJ2-3, the V gene TRBV28; TRBD2 matches 7 bases. V dropped 6 bases and J dropped 0; count of bases not matched to a gene: 9. The CDR3 has 16 residues. The germline V gene encodes CDR1 MDHEN and CDR2 SYDVKM. CDR3 amino acids: CASSQSSGPSTDTQYF. CDR3 in DNA: TGTGCCAGCAGCCAATCTAGCGGACCTAGCACAGATACGCAGTATTTT.

A few counts support this clone. The chain employs TRBV7-2 and TRBJ1-2; D call uncertain. CDR1 is SGHTA and CDR2 is FQGNSA in the germline V gene. The CDR3 has 13 residues. Trimming removed 5 bases at V and 4 bases at J, with 11 bases between. CDR3 DNA sequence: TGTGCCAGCAGCCCTAGCGGGATCTATGGCTACACCTTC. The encoded protein is CASSPSGIYGYTF.

The V and J genes are TRBV5-6 and TRBJ1-6; D might be TRBD1 (5 bases). Looked up from germline, CDR1 is SGHDT and CDR2 is YYEEEE. The CDR3 consists of 18 residues. The ends were cut back, 0 bases at V and 0 bases at J, with 13 bases in the middle. In DNA form, the CDR3 reads TGTGCCAGCAGCTTGGAAGGGGACCCGAGCTCCTATAATTCACCCCTCCACTTT. Its protein is CASSLEGDPSSYNSPLHF.

This rearrangement joins TRBV18 to TRBJ1-5; tentatively, D is TRBD1 (5 bases). Per germline, CDR1 KGHSH and CDR2 LQKENI. CDR3 size: 15 residues. The V gene lost 6 bases and the J gene lost 3 bases, with 15 bases spanning the gap. This chain's CDR3 is CASSPDSTLNQPQHF. In DNA, the CDR3 is TGTGCCAGCTCTCCCGACAGCACTCTCAATCAGCCCCAGCATTTT.

This sequence joins TRBV5-5 and TRBJ1-5, with D tentatively TRBD1 (6 bases). The CDR3 is 15 amino acids. CDR1 is SGHKS, CDR2 YYEKEE, per germline (reference sequence). V was cut by 0 bases and J by 4 bases, with 11 bases left in between. The CDR3 DNA follows: TGTGCCAGCAGCTTGGGGCAGGGGAATAATCAGCCCCAGCATTTT. The encoded protein is CASSLGQGNNQPQHF.

For the CDR3, the DNA is TGTGCCAGCACACGGGGACAGGGGATCATGAACACTGAAGCTTTCTTT. Translated, it gives CASTRGQGIMNTEAFF. V usage is TRBV25-1 and J usage is TRBJ1-1; 10 nucleotides match TRBD1. Germline lookup yields CDR1 MGHDK and CDR2 SYGVNS. CDR3 length: 16 residues. Trimming removed 7 bases from V and 0 bases from J; junction bases left unmatched: 8.